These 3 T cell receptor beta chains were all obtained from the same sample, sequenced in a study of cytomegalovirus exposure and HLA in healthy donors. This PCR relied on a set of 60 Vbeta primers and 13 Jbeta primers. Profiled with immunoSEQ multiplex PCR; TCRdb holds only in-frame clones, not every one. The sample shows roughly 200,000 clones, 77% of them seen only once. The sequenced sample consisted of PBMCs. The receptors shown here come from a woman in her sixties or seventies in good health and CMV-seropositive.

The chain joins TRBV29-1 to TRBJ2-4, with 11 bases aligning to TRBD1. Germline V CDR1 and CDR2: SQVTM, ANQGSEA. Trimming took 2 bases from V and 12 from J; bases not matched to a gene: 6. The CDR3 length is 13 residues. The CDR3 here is CSVELGQGDSQYF. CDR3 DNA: TGCAGCGTTGAACTGGGACAGGGGGACAGTCAGTACTTC.

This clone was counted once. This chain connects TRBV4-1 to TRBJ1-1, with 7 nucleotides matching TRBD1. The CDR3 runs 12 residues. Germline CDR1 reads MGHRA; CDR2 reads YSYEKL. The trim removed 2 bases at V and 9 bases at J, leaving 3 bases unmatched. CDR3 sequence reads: CASSQRDSQAFF. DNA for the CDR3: TGCGCCAGCAGCCAAAGGGACAGCCAAGCTTTCTTT.

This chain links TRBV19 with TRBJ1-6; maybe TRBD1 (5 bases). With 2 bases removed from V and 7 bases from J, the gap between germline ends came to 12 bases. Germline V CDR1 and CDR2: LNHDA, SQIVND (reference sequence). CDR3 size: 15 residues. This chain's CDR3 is CASSISQGANSPLHF. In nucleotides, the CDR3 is TGTGCCAGTAGTATATCACAAGGGGCCAATTCACCCCTCCACTTT.